This is a list of T cell receptor beta chains from one sample in a study of blood T cell repertoires in COVID-19. Generated by immunoSEQ multiplex PCR, the TCRdb table keeps only in-frame clones and is missing some. The sample lists 60,000 to 65,000 clones, approximately 80% occurring once. Sequencing was performed on peripheral blood. All receptors come from a man in his 60s with COVID-19, enrolled during active disease. Each CDR3 is given with its conserved first and last residue. A D gene is named only where the DNA matches it firmly. Only part of the rows carry a size: once, few, many, or a class if the clone is expanded.

>-|TRBJ1-3|TRBD1|TRBV3-1/TRBV3-2
CASSLGQASGNTIYF
TGTGCCAGCAGCCTGGGACAGGCCTCTGGAAACACCATATATTTT
>-|TRBJ2-2|-|TRBV15
CATTPLSNTGELFF
TGTGCCACCACCCCCCTTTCGAACACCGGGGAGCTGTTTTTT
>-|TRBJ2-2|TRBD1|TRBV12-5
CASAGTANTGELFF
TGTGCTAGTGCCGGGACAGCGAACACCGGGGAGCTGTTTTTT
>-|TRBJ2-7|-|TRBV19
CASRRGGGTTIYEQYF
TGTGCCAGTAGAAGAGGGGGAGGGACTACTATCTACGAGCAGTACTTC
>-|TRBJ1-1|-|TRBV19
CASSPGVWNTEAFF
TGTGCCAGTAGTCCCGGGGTTTGGAACACTGAAGCTTTCTTT
>-|TRBJ2-1|-|TRBV5-4
CASSSRGNEQFF
TGTGCCAGCAGCTCGAGGGGGAATGAGCAGTTCTTC
>-|TRBJ1-5|-|TRBV23-1
CAPGLRQPQHF
TGCGCCCCAGGGCTCCGCCAGCCCCAGCATTTT
>-|TRBJ2-3|-|TRBV2
CASSGTFTDTQYF
TGTGCCAGCAGTGGGACTTTCACAGATACGCAGTATTTT
>-|TRBJ2-5|TRBD2|TRBV7-2
CASSLVPGGGETQYF
TGTGCCAGCAGCTTAGTCCCGGGGGGAGGGGAGACCCAGTACTTC
>-|TRBJ2-7|TRBD2|TRBV5-1
CASSLQTGGGRASEQYF
TGCGCCAGCAGCTTGCAAACGGGAGGCGGGAGGGCCTCCGAGCAGTACTTC
>-|TRBJ2-7|-|TRBV6-5
CASRAAGSYEQYF
TGTGCCAGCAGGGCGGCCGGCTCCTACGAGCAGTACTTC
>-|TRBJ1-6|-|TRBV9
CASSASSGENSPLHF
TGTGCCAGCAGCGCCTCGTCGGGAGAAAATTCACCCCTCCACTTT
>-|TRBJ2-3|-|TRBV24-1
CATSEPGLTADTQYF
TGTGCCACCAGTGAACCGGGACTTACGGCAGATACGCAGTATTTT
>-|TRBJ2-2|-|TRBV6-5
CASSYKGRVNTGELFF
TGTGCCAGCAGTTATAAGGGCAGGGTGAACACCGGGGAGCTGTTTTTT
>-|TRBJ1-1|-|TRBV7-6
CASSLGWDTEAFF
TGTGCCAGCAGCCTCGGGTGGGACACTGAAGCTTTCTTT
>-|TRBJ1-1|-|TRBV30
CAWGERTSAEAFF
TGTGCCTGGGGGGAGCGAACCTCAGCTGAAGCTTTCTTT
>once|TRBJ2-3|TRBD2|TRBV29-1
CSAAPGLATDTQYF
TGCAGCGCAGCTCCGGGACTAGCTACAGATACGCAGTATTTT
>-|TRBJ2-7|TRBD2|TRBV9
CASSVGSPGLAGYEQYF
TGTGCCAGCAGCGTAGGGTCGCCGGGACTAGCGGGCTACGAGCAGTACTTC
>-|TRBJ2-1|TRBD2|TRBV18
CASSRPPGLAGGDDEQFF
TGTGCCAGCTCGCGACCTCCGGGACTAGCGGGAGGTGACGATGAGCAGTTCTTC
>-|TRBJ1-6|-|TRBV19
CASSIQYNSPLHF
TGTGCCAGTAGTATACAGTATAATTCACCCCTCCACTTT
>few|TRBJ2-1|-|TRBV30
CAWSSLPTQRLFF
TGTGCCTGGAGTTCTCTCCCGACCCAACGACTGTTCTTC
>-|TRBJ2-7|-|TRBV12-3/TRBV12-4
CASSLNTAYEQYF
TGTGCCAGCAGTTTAAACACCGCCTACGAGCAGTACTTC
>-|TRBJ2-7|TRBD2|TRBV23-1
CASTRPSGGPSITYEQYF
TGCGCCAGCACCCGCCCTAGCGGGGGGCCATCGATCACCTACGAGCAGTACTTC
>-|TRBJ1-3|TRBD1|TRBV19
CASIGDRGYSGNTIYF
TGTGCCAGTATTGGGGACAGGGGGTACTCTGGAAACACCATATATTTT
>-|TRBJ1-1|-|TRBV5-1
CASTSRGSNTEAFF
TGCGCCAGCACTAGTAGGGGTTCGAACACTGAAGCTTTCTTT
>-|TRBJ1-5|-|TRBV28
CASSSGQLPQHF
TGTGCCAGCAGTTCCGGACAGTTGCCCCAGCATTTT
>-|TRBJ2-5|-|TRBV7-9
CASNPLEETQYF
TGTGCCAGCAACCCTCTTGAGGAGACCCAGTACTTC
>-|TRBJ2-2|TRBD1|TRBV7-2
CASSTTGARTGELFF
TGTGCCAGCAGCACGACAGGGGCGAGGACCGGGGAGCTGTTTTTT
>-|TRBJ2-5|-|TRBV30
CAWSGEETQYF
TGTGCCTGGAGCGGGGAAGAGACCCAGTACTTC
>-|TRBJ1-6|TRBD1|TRBV7-9
CASRPKDRHNSPLHF
TGTGCCAGCAGACCCAAGGACAGGCATAATTCACCCCTCCACTTT
>-|TRBJ1-1|-|TRBV27
CASRQTGSPRTEAFF
TGTGCCAGCAGACAGACCGGGAGCCCAAGAACTGAAGCTTTCTTT
>-|TRBJ2-5|TRBD1|TRBV11-3
CASRWTGETQYF
TGTGCCAGCAGGTGGACAGGCGAGACCCAGTACTTC
>-|TRBJ2-3|TRBD2|TRBV11-2
CASSSGLAGRDTQYF
TGTGCCAGCAGTTCGGGACTAGCGGGACGGGATACGCAGTATTTT
>-|TRBJ2-7|TRBD2|TRBV5-7
CASSNPGTSGRGTYEQYF
TGTGCCAGCAGTAATCCCGGGACTAGCGGGAGAGGAACCTACGAGCAGTACTTC
>-|TRBJ2-5|TRBD2|TRBV5-1
CARAGGPGRSKTQYF
TGCGCCAGAGCGGGAGGGCCCGGCCGTTCGAAGACCCAGTACTTC
>-|TRBJ2-7|-|TRBV18
CASSPRGPLYEQYF
TGTGCCAGCTCACCACGGGGGCCCCTATACGAGCAGTACTTC
>-|TRBJ2-5|-|TRBV7-2
CASSLSSTTLQETQYF
TGTGCCAGCAGCTTATCATCGACTACCCTCCAAGAGACCCAGTACTTC
>-|TRBJ2-2|-|TRBV5-4
CASSPDSTNTGELFF
TGTGCCAGCAGCCCCGATAGCACGAACACCGGGGAGCTGTTTTTT
>once|TRBJ2-2|-|TRBV7-6
CASANRGANGELFF
TGTGCCAGCGCCAATCGGGGGGCGAACGGGGAGCTGTTTTTT
>-|TRBJ1-4|-|TRBV11-3
CASSLEYSNEKLFF
TGTGCCAGCAGCTTAGAATATTCTAATGAAAAACTGTTTTTT
>-|TRBJ1-5|TRBD1|TRBV5-1
CASSLEGQGNNQPQHF
TGCGCCAGCAGCTTGGAAGGACAGGGAAATAATCAGCCCCAGCATTTT
>-|TRBJ2-5|TRBD2|TRBV5-1
CASSLVLAGEETQYF
TGCGCCAGCAGCTTGGTACTAGCGGGAGAAGAGACCCAGTACTTC
>-|TRBJ2-7|TRBD2|TRBV6-5
CASSYFVGTGGPEQYF
TGTGCCAGCAGTTACTTCGTCGGGACGGGAGGTCCTGAGCAGTACTTC
>-|TRBJ1-2|-|TRBV9
CASSVGTYYGYTF
TGTGCCAGCAGCGTAGGAACATACTATGGCTACACCTTC
>-|TRBJ2-7|TRBD1|TRBV29-1
CSVLGQGGAYEQYF
TGCAGCGTACTAGGACAGGGGGGGGCCTACGAGCAGTACTTC
>-|TRBJ2-7|TRBD2|TRBV6-6
CASSPGLAGSYEQYF
TGTGCCAGCAGCCCCGGACTAGCGGGATCCTACGAGCAGTACTTC
>-|TRBJ1-6|-|TRBV6-5
CASRSEGGSYLF
TGTGCCAGCAGGAGCGAAGGCGGCAGTTATCTTTTT